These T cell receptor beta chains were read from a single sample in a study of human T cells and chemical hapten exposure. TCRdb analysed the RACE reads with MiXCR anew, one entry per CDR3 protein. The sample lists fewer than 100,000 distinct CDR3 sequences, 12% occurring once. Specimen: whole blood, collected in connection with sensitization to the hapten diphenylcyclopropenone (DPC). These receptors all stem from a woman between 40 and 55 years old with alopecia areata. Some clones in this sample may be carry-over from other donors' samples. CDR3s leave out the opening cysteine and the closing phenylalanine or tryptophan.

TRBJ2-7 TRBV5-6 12 ASSWGTGKYEQY
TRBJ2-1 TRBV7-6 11 ASSLLFGNEQF
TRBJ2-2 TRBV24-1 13 ATTEGQANTGELF
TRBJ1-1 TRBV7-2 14 ASSLGFGQGKTEAF
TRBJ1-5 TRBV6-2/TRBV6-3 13 ASSSPGQPHQPQH
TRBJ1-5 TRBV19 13 ASSVQGVGNQPQH
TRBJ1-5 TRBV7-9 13 ASSPPGQGDQPQH
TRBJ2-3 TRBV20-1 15 SARDLQGVLGTDTQY
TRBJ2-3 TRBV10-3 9 AIKEADTQY
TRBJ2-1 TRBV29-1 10 SVLTGADEQF
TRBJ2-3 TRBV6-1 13 ASSESGSRPDTQY
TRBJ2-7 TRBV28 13 ASSFRGLKSYEQY